This T cell receptor beta chain was observed in a study of shared clonotypes between healthy human individuals (TCRdb year 2020). Background for the entire study: Three men and two women, aged 18 to 49 years, made up the cohort. For each donor, CD4 naive and CD4 memory were each given three plates, CD8 naive was given two plates, and CD8 memory was given one plate. The study deeply sequenced blood TCR repertoires of about 5 healthy adults to estimate repertoire size and the extent of clonotype sharing between individuals. Libraries were prepared and TCR repertoires were sequenced by different laboratories using diverse techniques, in order to increase sequencing depth and limit assay-specific biases. Leukapheresis yielded between about 0.94 and 8.9 billion PBMCs per donor.

TCR CDR3 regions were amplified from genomic DNA by multiplex PCR using the deep immunoSEQ assay. Extracted genomic DNA from each cell subset was spread evenly across all wells of several immunoSEQ 96-well plates, with each plate serving as a replicate. For sorted subsets, 200 to 250 ng of genomic DNA, equivalent to 25,000 to 30,000 T cell genomes, went into each replicate PCR. Purified libraries were measured with a Qubit 3.0 fluorometer, size-checked on a Bioanalyzer 2100, and measured again with the KAPA Library Quantification kit. A separate single-read 150-cycle Illumina NextSeq 550 flow cell was used to sequence each immunoSEQ 96-well plate. Turning to the authors' computational methods: Because the immunoSEQ output held only junctional sequences and lacked quality scores, the filtering could not match the filtering applied to full-length reads. Sequences were annotated with PyIR, a Python wrapper for IgBLAST v1.9, and V/J genes and CDR3 were assigned using IMGT germline references. Reads were filtered out if the reads had weak V/J assignments (E-value above 1e-6), no CDR3, stop codons, out-of-frame junctions, or ambiguous translated residues. V3J clonotypes were defined as sequences sharing an identical inferred V gene, J gene, and CDR3 amino acid sequence. The percentage overlap between two repertoires was calculated by dividing the number of shared unique clonotypes by the size of the smaller repertoire. RTK rarefaction, the Chao1 estimator, and Recon v2.1 estimates of unobserved clonotypes were used to assess repertoire richness. OLGA was used to compute generation probabilities for all TCRbeta clonotypes that the gDNA method yielded from a handful of donors. The source is immuneACCESS, and TCRdb retained only in-frame sequences with V and J called. Part of the clones is not carried over; for the studies checked, unresolved V genes explain less than half of this, and the remainder is unexplained. The V and J calls and clone size are taken from that table; D and trimming were inferred from the DNA. The sample profile shows about 2 million clones; roughly 94% of them were found once. The leading ten clones occupy around 0.13% of the sample.

This clone was seen more than once but under ten times. What antigen it recognizes has not been identified. Qualities for individual bases were not recorded, and no much larger clone is one base off. Donors were healthy HIV-negative adults with no recently reported acute infections or vaccinations. Every donor was a Caucasian adult living in Nashville, Tennessee, USA. Magnetic negative selection was used to enrich CD4+ T cells, after which naive cells were positively selected on CD45RA and the negative fraction became the memory subset. Blood was collected by leukapheresis, and PBMCs were isolated by Ficoll-Histopaque density gradient centrifugation and then cryopreserved in liquid nitrogen vapor phase. Purity and quantity of every magnetically sorted T cell population were checked by analytical flow cytometry. From each sorted fraction, genomic DNA was isolated and quantified by UV absorbance on a Nanodrop 2000c.

V was cut back by 4 bases and J by 0 bases, leaving a gap of 6 bases between them. Spanning cysteine to phenylalanine, the CDR3 consists of 14 amino acids. The retained sequence is limited to the CDR3, 42 bases, with the frame set at the first base. From the germline V gene, CDR1 is LGHNA and CDR2 is YNFKEQ. The paper as a whole reports these results and caveats: Sharing across four donors was observed for roughly 5% of naive CD4, 3.5% of naive CD8, 2% to 2.5% of memory CD4, and about 0.39% of memory CD8 clonotypes. Naive subsets generally had larger estimated clonotype richness than memory subsets did. Incomplete sequencing was indicated by rarefaction of sorted-subset datasets, despite the large sequencing depth. The genetic and exposure-history diversity represented was limited by the small number of donors. Only blood was sampled, and tissue TCR repertoires likely differ from those in blood. Compared with non-shared clonotypes, clonotypes shared by all four sorted-subset donors had higher generation probabilities. Pairwise subsampling led to the expectation that sequencing depth would affect the degree of clonotype sharing among donors.

The sequence derives from a man in his late teens or twenties in good health. The sequenced sample consisted of naive CD4+ T cells sorted from blood. Sample cell subset or site, as interpreted from the label and publication: CD45RA+ positively selected. The sequence links TRBV4-2 to TRBJ2-2; the D gene cannot be resolved reliably. The nucleotide sequence reads as follows: TGTGCCAGCAGCCTCGGACCGAACACCGGGGAGCTGTTTTTT. The translation is CASSLGPNTGELFF.